The sequence of this TCR beta chain was determined in a study of blood T cell repertoires in COVID-19. Study context: Italy, Spain and the United States were the sources of the convalescent and acute COVID-19 samples. T cells, B-cell-depleted T cells, or PBMCs supplied cDNA or gDNA.

Authors' methods: Nucleated cell counts were estimated from reference gene primer amplification. Clones were read by immunoSEQ multiplex PCR, and TCRdb kept only the in-frame ones, dropping some. V, J and clone size are taken as reported in that table, and D and trimming were inferred from the DNA itself. This table holds around 60,000 clones, 85% found once. The sequence derives from a man in his 70s with acute or convalescent COVID-19. The specimen was peripheral blood.

CDR3 region: CASSLAVGVGEQYF. In DNA form, the CDR3 reads TGCGCCAGCAGCTTGGCCGTGGGAGTCGGCGAGCAGTACTTC. The chain uses TRBV5-1 and TRBJ2-7; D is possibly TRBD2 (5 bases). The CDR3 totals 14 residues. With 0 bases removed from V and 6 bases from J, the gap between germline ends came to 13 bases. CDR1 is SGHRS and CDR2 is YFSETQ in the germline V gene.